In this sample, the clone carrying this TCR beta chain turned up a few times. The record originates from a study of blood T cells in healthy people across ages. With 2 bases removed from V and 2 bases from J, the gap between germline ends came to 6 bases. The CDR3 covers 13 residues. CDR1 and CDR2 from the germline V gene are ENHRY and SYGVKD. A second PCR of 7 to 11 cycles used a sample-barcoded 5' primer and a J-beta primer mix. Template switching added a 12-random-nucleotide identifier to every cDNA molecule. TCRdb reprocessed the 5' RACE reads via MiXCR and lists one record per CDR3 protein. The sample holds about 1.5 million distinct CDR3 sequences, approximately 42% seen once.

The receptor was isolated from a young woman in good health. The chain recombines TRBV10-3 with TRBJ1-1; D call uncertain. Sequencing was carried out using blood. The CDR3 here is CAISEAGNTEAFF. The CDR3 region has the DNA TGTGCCATCAGTGAGGCGGGAAACACTGAAGCTTTCTTT.